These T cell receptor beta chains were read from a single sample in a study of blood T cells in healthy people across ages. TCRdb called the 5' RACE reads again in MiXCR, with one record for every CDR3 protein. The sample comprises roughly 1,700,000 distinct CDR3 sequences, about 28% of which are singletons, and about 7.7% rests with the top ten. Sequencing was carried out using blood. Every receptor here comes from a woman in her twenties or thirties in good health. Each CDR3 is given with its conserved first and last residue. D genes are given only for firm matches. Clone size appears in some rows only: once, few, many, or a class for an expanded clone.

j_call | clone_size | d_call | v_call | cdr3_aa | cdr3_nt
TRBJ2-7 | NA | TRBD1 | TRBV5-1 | CASRTGGSPAEQYF | TGCGCCAGTAGGACAGGGGGCTCGCCCGCCGAGCAGTACTTC
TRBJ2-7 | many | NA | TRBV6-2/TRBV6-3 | CASRPPGTRYEQYF | TGTGCCAGCAGACCACCCGGGACTCGCTACGAGCAGTACTTC
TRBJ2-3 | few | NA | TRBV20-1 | CSASGMTDTTDTQYF | TGCAGTGCTAGTGGAATGACAGATACCACAGATACGCAGTATTTT
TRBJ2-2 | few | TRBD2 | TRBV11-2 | CASSLDVRLAGPEFLNTGELFF | TGTGCCAGCAGCTTAGACGTGAGGCTAGCGGGTCCAGAGTTCCTGAACACCGGGGAGCTGTTTTTT
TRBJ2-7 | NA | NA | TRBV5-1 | CASSLAAFSYEQYF | TGCGCCAGCAGCTTGGCCGCATTCAGTTACGAGCAGTACTTC
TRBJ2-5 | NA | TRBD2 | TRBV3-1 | CASSQDELAGFQETQYF | TGTGCCAGCAGCCAAGATGAACTAGCGGGGTTCCAAGAGACCCAGTACTTC
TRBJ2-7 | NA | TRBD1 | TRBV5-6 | CANSFGTGVEQYF | TGTGCCAACAGCTTTGGGACAGGGGTCGAGCAGTACTTC
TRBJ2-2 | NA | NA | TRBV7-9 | CASSLTFSRDGELFF | TGTGCCAGCAGCTTGACCTTTTCTAGGGACGGGGAGCTGTTTTTT
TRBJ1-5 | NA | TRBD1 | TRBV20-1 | CSANRQGPGQPQHF | TGCAGTGCTAACCGACAGGGACCGGGTCAGCCCCAGCATTTT
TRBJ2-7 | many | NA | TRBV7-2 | CASSLELLLYEQYF | TGTGCCAGCAGCTTAGAATTACTACTCTACGAGCAGTACTTC
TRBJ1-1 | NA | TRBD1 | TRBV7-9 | CASSYEGTGSPEAFF | TGTGCCAGCAGCTATGAGGGGACAGGGAGTCCTGAAGCTTTCTTT
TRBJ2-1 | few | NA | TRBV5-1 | CASSLNSGEQFF | TGCGCCAGCAGCTTAAACTCAGGGGAGCAGTTCTTC
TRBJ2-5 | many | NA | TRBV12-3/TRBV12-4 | CASSLGAAAGGPTQYF | TGTGCCAGCAGTTTGGGGGCGGCGGCCGGGGGGCCGACCCAGTACTTC
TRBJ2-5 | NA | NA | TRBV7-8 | CAVQGQALYQETQYF | TGTGCCGTACAAGGGCAGGCCCTGTACCAAGAGACCCAGTACTTC
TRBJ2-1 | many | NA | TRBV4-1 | CASSRLADDNEQFF | TGCGCCAGCAGCCGTTTAGCGGACGATAATGAGCAGTTCTTC
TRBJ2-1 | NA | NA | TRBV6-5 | CASSLNREFYNEQFF | TGTGCCAGCAGTTTGAACAGGGAATTCTACAATGAGCAGTTCTTC
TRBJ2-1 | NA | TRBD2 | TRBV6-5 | CASSYGLAEYNEQFF | TGTGCCAGCAGTTATGGACTAGCGGAGTACAATGAGCAGTTCTTC
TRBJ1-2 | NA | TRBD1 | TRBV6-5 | CASSYSTGVAEGYTF | TGTGCCAGCAGTTACTCGACAGGGGTTGCGGAAGGCTACACCTTC
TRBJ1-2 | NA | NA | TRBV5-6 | CASSLFSGARFYGYTF | TGTGCCAGCAGCTTGTTTTCCGGGGCGCGTTTCTATGGCTACACCTTC
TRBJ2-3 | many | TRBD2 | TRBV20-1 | CSASVSGDSTDTQYF | TGCAGTGCTAGCGTTAGCGGGGACAGCACAGATACGCAGTATTTT